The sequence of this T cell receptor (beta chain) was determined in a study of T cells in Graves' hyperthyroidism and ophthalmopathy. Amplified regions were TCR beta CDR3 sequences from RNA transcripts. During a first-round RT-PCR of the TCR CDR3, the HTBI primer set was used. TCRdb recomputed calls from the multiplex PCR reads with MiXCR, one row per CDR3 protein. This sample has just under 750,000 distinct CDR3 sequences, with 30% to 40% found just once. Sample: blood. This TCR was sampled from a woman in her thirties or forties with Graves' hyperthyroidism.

In DNA, the CDR3 is TGCAGCGTTGATTGGGGGCGTACTGAAGCTTTCTTT. Translation: CSVDWGRTEAFF. The gene calls are TRBV29-1 and TRBJ1-1, with TRBD1 as a possible D gene (6 bases). Germline CDR1 reads SQVTM; CDR2 reads ANQGSEA. V gave up 3 bases and J gave up 5 bases, with 10 bases separating them. The CDR3 has 12 amino acids.